This TCR beta chain was captured by sequencing in a study of T cell responses to AZD1222 COVID-19 vaccine. On the study more broadly: Analyses pooled second doses at about 4 or about 12 weeks.

The protocol was immunoSEQ multiplex PCR, while the TCRdb copy is restricted to in-frame clones and leaves out a portion. The table shows tens of thousands of clones, with around 82% occurring only once. General study findings and limits: Donor demographics were predominantly white British with a female majority; clonal diversity may be underestimated. Researchers took repertoire samples only after the peak T cell response had come.

On this clone: Its cognate antigen is unknown.

V gave up 6 bases and J gave up 7 bases, with 13 bases separating them. This CDR3 contains 13 residues. The germline CDR1 and CDR2 sequences are SGHTA and FQGNSA. This rearrangement joins TRBV7-2 to TRBJ1-5; TRBD1 is a possible D gene (6 bases). The material was peripheral blood, obtained on day 0 of AZD1222 vaccination. This TCR came from an adult in good health. CDR3: CASSFRGHQPQHF. CDR3 nucleotides: TGTGCCAGCAGTTTCAGGGGACACCAGCCCCAGCATTTT.